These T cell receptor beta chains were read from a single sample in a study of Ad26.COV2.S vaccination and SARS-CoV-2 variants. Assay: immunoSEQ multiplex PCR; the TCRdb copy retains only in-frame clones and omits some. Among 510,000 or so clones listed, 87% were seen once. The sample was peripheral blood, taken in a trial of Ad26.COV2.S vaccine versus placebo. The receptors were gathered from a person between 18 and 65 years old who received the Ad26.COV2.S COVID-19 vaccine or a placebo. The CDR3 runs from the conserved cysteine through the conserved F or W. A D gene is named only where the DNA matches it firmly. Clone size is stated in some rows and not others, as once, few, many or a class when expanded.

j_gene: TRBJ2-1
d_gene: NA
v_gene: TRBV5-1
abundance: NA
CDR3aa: CASSAIGGGPTNEQFF
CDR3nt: TGCGCCAGCAGCGCTATCGGCGGTGGACCGACGAATGAGCAGTTCTTC

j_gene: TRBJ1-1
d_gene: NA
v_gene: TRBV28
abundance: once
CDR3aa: CASSLIGRTNTEAFF
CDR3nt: TGTGCCAGCAGTTTAATCGGCAGAACGAACACTGAAGCTTTCTTT

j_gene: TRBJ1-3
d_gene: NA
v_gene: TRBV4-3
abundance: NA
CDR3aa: CASSQVMTDTIYF
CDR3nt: TGCGCCAGCAGCCAAGTGATGACGGACACCATATATTTT

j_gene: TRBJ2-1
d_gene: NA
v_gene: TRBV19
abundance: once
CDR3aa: CASSTSRANEQFF
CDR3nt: TGTGCCAGTAGTACTTCTCGGGCCAATGAGCAGTTCTTC

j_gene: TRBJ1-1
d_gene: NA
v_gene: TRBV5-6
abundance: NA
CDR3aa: CASRLRGTEAFF
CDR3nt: TGTGCCAGCAGACTTAGGGGGACTGAAGCTTTCTTT

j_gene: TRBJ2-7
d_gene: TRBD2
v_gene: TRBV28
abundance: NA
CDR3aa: CASSGPSGLTYEQYF
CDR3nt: TGTGCCAGCAGCGGGCCTAGCGGGCTTACCTACGAGCAGTACTTC

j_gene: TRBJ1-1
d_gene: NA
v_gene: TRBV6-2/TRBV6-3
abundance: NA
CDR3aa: CASSYSGRNTEAFF
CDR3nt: TGTGCCAGCAGTTACTCAGGCAGGAACACTGAAGCTTTCTTT

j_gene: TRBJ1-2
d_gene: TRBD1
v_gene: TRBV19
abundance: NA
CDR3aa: CASSARQGWYGYTF
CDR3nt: TGTGCCAGTAGTGCCCGACAGGGCTGGTATGGCTACACCTTC

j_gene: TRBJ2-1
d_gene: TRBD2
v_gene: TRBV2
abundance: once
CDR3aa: CASSSFGLAGNEQFF
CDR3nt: TGTGCCAGCAGTTCGTTCGGACTAGCGGGAAATGAGCAGTTCTTC

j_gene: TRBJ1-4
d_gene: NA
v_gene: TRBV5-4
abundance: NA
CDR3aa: CASSSTLTTNEKLFF
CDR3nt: TGTGCCAGCAGCTCAACCCTGACAACTAATGAAAAACTGTTTTTT

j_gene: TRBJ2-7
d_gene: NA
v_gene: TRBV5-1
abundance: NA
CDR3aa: CASSLARSYEQYF
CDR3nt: TGCGCCAGCAGCTTGGCCCGCTCCTACGAGCAGTACTTC

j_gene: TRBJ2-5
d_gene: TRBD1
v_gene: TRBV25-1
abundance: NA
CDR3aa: CASSGYRGWETQYF
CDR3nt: TGTGCCAGCAGTGGGTACAGGGGTTGGGAGACCCAGTACTTC

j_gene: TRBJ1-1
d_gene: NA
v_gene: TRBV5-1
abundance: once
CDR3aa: CASSLDQGGYTEAFF
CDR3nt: TGCGCCAGCAGCTTGGACCAGGGAGGGTACACTGAAGCTTTCTTT

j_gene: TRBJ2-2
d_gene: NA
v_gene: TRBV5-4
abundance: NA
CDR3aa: CASSPRTGFTGELFF
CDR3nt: TGTGCCAGCAGCCCCAGAACAGGGTTCACCGGGGAGCTGTTTTTT

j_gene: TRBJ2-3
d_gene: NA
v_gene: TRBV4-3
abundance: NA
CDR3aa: CASSLNEGFSTDTQYF
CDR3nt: TGCGCCAGCAGCCTCAACGAGGGGTTTAGTACAGATACGCAGTATTTT

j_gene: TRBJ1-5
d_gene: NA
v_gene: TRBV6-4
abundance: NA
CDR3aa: CASSECRADSNQPQHF
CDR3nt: TGTGCCAGCAGTGAGTGTAGGGCCGATAGCAATCAGCCCCAGCATTTT